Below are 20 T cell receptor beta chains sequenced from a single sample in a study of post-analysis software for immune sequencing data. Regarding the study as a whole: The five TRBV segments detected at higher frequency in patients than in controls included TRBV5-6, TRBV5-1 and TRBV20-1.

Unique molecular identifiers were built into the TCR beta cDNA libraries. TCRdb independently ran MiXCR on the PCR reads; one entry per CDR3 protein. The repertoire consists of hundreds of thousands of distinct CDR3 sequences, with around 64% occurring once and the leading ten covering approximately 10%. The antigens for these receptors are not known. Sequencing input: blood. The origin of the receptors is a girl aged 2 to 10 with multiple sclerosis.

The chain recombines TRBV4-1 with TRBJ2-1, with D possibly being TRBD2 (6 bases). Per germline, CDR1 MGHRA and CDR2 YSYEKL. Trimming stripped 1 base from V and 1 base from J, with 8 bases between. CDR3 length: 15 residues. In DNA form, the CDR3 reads TGCGCCAGCAGCCAAGGACTAGTTTCCTACAATGAGCAGTTCTTC. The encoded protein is CASSQGLVSYNEQFF.

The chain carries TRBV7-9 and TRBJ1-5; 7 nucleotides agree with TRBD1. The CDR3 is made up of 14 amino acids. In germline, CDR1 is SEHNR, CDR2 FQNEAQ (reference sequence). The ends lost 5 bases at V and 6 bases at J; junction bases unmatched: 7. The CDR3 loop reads CASSTGQDGQPQHF. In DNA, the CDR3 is TGTGCCAGCAGCACAGGACAGGATGGTCAGCCCCAGCATTTT.

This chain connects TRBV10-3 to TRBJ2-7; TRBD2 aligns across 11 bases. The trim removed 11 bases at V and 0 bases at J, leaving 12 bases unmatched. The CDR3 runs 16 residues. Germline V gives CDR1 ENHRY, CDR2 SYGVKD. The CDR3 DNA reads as TGTGCCGTTGGGAGTAGCGGGAGGGTCAGCTCCTACGAGCAGTACTTC. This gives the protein CAVGSSGRVSSYEQYF.

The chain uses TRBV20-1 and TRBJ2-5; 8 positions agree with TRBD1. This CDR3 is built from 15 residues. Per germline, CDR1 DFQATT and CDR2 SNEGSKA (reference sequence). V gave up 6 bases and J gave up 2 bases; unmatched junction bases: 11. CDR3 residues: CSAGGQGMTQETQYF. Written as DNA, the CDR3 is TGCAGTGCGGGCGGACAGGGAATGACACAAGAGACCCAGTACTTC.

In nucleotides, the CDR3 is TGTGCCATCAGCCCCATAGCGGAGAACTACAATGAGCAGTTCTTC. Translating it yields CAISPIAENYNEQFF. J is TRBJ2-1 and V is TRBV10-3, with D maybe TRBD2 (6 bases). Germline V gene lookup returns CDR1 ENHRY and CDR2 SYGVKD. This CDR3 region has 15 residues. The V end was cut by 6 bases, the J end by 3 bases, with 15 bases between.

CDR3 in DNA: TGTGCCAGCAGCCAATCAGACTTTACTTCCCGTGACTACAATGAGCAGTTCTTC. This translates into CASSQSDFTSRDYNEQFF. V gene TRBV3-1 combines with J gene TRBJ2-1; no reliable D call. There are 18 residues in the CDR3. Germline loops: CDR1 LGHDT, CDR2 YNNKEL (reference sequence). The V gene lost 2 bases and the J gene lost 3 bases, with 20 bases spanning the gap.

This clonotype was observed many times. CDR3 nucleotides: TGTGCCAGCAGCCCCCGACGGACTGAGGGCGCAGATACGCAGTATTTT. Protein product: CASSPRRTEGADTQYF. The V and J genes are TRBV7-8 and TRBJ2-3; D is perhaps TRBD2 (5 bases). V was cut by 5 bases and J by 4 bases, with 19 bases left in between. The CDR3 covers 16 residues. Germline-derived CDR1 and CDR2 are SGHVS and FQNEAQ.

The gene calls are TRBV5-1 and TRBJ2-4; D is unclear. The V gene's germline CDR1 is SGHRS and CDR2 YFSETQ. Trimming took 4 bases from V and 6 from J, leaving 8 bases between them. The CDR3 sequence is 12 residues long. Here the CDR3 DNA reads TGCGCCAGCAGCACGCAAGGAAACATTCAGTACTTC. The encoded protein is CASSTQGNIQYF.

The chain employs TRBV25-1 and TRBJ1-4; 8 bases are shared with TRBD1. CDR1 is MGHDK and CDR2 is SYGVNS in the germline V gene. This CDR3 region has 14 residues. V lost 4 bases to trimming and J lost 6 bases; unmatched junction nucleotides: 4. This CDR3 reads CASSGGTGDEKLFF. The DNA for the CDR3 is TGTGCCAGCAGTGGAGGGACAGGTGATGAAAAACTGTTTTTT.

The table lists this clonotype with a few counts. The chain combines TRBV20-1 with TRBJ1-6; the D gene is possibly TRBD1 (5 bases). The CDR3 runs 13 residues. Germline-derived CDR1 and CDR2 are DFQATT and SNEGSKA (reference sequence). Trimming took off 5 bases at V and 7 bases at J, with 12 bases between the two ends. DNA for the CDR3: TGCAGTGCTGGGAGGGGAAACAATTCACCCCTCCACTTT. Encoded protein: CSAGRGNNSPLHF.

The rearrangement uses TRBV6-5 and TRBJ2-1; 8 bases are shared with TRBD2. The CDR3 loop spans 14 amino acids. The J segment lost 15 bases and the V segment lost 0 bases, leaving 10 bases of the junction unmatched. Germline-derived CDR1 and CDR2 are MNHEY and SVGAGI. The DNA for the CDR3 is TGTGCCAGCAGTTACTCGGGTAGGGCGGGAGGTCGGTTCTTC. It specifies CASSYSGRAGGRFF.

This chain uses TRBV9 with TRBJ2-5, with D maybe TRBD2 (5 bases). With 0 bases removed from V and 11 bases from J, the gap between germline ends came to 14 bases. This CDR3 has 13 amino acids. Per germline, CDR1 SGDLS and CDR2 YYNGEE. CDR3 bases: TGTGCCAGCAGCGTAGGGACGGGAAGGGAGCAGTACTTC. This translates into CASSVGTGREQYF.

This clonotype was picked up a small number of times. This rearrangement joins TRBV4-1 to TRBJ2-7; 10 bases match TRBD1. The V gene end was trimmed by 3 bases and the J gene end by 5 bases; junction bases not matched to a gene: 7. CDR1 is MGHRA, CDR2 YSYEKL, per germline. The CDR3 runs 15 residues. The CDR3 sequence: CASSHGQGVNDEQYF. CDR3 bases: TGCGCCAGCAGCCATGGACAGGGGGTAAACGACGAGCAGTACTTC.

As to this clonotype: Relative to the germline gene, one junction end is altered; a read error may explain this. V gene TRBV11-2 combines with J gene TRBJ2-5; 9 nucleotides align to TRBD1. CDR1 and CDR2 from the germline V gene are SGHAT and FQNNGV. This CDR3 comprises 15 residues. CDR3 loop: CASSFGQGKRETQYF. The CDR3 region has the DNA TGCGCCAGCAGCTTCGGACAGGGGAAGAGGGAGACCCAGTACTTC.

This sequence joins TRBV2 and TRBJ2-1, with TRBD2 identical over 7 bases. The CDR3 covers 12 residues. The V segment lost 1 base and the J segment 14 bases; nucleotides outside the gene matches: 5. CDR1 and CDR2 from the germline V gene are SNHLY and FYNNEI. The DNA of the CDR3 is TGTGCCAGCAGTGAAGGGGACTACGAAAAGTTCTTC. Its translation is CASSEGDYEKFF. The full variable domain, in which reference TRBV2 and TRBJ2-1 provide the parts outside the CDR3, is EPEVTQTPSHQVTQMGQEVILRCVPISNHLYFYWYRQILGQKVEFLVSFYNNEISEKSEIFDDQFSVERPDGSNFTLKIRSTKLEDSAMYFCASSEGDYEKFFGPGTRLTVL.

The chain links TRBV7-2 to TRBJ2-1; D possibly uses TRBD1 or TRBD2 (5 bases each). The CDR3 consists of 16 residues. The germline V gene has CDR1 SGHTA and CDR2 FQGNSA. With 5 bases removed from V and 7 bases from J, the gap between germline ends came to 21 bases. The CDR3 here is CASSHRGRAVGNEQFF. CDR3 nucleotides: TGTGCCAGCAGCCACCGGGGCCGAGCGGTTGGGAATGAGCAGTTCTTC.

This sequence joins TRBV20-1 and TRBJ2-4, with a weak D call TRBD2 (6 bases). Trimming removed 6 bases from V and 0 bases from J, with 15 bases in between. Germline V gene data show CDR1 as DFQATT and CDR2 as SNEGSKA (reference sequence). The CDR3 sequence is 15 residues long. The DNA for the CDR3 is TGCAGTGCCCAGCCTGGCGGGAAAGCCAAAAACATTCAGTACTTC. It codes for CSAQPGGKAKNIQYF.

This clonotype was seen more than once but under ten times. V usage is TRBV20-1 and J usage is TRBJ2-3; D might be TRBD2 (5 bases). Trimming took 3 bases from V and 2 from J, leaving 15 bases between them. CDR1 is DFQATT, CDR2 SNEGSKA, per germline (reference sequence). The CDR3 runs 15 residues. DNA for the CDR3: TGCAGTGCTAGGACTATTACTTGGGACACAGATACGCAGTATTTT. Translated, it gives CSARTITWDTDTQYF.

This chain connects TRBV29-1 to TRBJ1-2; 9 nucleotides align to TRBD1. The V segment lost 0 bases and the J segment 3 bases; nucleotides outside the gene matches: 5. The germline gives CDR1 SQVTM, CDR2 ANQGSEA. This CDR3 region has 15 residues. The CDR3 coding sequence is TGCAGCGTTGAAGATCGCGGACAGGGGTACTATGGCTACACCTTC. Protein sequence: CSVEDRGQGYYGYTF.

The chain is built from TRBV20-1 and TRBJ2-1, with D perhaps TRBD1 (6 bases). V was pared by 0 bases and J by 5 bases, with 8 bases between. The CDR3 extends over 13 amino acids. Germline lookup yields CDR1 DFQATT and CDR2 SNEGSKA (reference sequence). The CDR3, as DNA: TGCAGTGCTAGAGATTACAGGGACAATGAGCAGTTCTTC. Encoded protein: CSARDYRDNEQFF.